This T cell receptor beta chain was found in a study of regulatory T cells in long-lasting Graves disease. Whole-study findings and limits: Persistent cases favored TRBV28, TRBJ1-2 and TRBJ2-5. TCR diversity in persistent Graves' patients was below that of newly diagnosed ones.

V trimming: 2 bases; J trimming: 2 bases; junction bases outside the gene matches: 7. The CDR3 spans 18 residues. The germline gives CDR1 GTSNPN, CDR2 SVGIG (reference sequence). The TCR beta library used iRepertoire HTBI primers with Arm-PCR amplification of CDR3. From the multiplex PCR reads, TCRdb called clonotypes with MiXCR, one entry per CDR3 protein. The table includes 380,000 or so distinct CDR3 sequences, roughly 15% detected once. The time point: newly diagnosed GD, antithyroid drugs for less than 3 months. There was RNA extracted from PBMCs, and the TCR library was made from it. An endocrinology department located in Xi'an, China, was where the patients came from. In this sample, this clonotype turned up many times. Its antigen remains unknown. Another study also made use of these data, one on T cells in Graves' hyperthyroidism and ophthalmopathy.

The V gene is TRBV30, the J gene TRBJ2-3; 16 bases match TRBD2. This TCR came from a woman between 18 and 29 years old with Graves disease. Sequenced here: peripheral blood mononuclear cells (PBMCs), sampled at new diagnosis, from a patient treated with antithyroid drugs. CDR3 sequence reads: CAWSPPGLAGGATDTQYF. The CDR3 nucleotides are TGTGCCTGGAGTCCCCCGGGACTAGCGGGGGGGGCCACAGATACGCAGTATTTT.